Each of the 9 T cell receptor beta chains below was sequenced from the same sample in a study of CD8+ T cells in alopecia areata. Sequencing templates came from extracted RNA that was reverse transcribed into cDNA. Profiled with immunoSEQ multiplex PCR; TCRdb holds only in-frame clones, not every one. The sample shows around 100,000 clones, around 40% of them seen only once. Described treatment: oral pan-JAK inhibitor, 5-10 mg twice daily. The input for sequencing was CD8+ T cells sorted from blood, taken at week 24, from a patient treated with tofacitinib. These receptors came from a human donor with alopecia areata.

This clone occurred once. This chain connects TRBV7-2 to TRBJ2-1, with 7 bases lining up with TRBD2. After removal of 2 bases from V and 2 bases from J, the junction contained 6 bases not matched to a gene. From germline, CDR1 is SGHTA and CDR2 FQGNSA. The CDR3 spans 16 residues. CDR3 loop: CASSLSGGRAYNEQFF. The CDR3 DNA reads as TGTGCCAGCAGCTTAAGCGGCGGGAGAGCCTACAATGAGCAGTTCTTC.

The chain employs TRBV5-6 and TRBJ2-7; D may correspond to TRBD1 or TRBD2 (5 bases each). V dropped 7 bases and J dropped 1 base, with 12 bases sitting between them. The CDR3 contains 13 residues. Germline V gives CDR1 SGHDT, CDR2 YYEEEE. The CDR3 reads CASGEGRSYEQYF. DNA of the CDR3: TGTGCCAGCGGCGAGGGGCGGTCCTACGAGCAGTACTTC.

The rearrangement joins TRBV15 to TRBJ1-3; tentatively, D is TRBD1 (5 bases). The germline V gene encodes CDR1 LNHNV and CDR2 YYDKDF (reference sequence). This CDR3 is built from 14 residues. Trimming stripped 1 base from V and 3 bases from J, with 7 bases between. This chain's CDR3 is CATSRVQGGNTIYF. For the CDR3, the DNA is TGTGCCACCAGCAGAGTGCAGGGTGGAAACACCATATATTTT.

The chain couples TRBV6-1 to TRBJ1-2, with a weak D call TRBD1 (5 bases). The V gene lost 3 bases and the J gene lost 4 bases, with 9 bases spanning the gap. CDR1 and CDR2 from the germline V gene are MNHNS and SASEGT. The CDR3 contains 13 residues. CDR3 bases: TGTGCCAGCAGTGAGGGGCAGCTCTATGGCTACACCTTC. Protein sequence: CASSEGQLYGYTF.

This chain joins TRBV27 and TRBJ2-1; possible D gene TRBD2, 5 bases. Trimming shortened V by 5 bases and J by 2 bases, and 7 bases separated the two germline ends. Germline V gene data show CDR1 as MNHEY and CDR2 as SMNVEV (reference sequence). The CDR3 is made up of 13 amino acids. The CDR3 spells CASSPGAYNEQFF. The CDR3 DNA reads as TGTGCCAGCAGTCCCGGGGCCTACAATGAGCAGTTCTTC.

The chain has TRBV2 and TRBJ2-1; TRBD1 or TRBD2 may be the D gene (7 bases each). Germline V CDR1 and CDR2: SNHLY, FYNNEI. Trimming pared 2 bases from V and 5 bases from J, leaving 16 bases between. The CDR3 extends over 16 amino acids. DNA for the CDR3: TGTGCCAGCAGTGAAAGCAGGCAGGGGGGGGACAATGAGCAGTTCTTC. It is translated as CASSESRQGGDNEQFF.

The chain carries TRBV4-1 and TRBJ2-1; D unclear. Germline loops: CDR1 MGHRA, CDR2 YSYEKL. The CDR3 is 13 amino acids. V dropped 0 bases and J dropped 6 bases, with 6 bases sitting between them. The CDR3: CASSQEAPNEQFF. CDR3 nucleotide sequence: TGCGCCAGCAGCCAAGAAGCCCCCAATGAGCAGTTCTTC.

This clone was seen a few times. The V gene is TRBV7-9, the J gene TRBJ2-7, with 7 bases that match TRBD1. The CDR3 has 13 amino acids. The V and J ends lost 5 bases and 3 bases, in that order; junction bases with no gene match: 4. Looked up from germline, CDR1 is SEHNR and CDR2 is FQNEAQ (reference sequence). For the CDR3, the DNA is TGTGCCAGCAGCCCCCGGACAGGCTACGAGCAGTACTTC. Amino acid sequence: CASSPRTGYEQYF.

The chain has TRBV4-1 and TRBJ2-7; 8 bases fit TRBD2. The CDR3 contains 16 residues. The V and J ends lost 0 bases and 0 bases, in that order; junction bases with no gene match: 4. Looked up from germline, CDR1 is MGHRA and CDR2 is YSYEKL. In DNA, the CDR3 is TGCGCCAGCAGCCAAGAACTAGCGGCTAGCTCCTACGAGCAGTACTTC. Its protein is CASSQELAASSYEQYF.